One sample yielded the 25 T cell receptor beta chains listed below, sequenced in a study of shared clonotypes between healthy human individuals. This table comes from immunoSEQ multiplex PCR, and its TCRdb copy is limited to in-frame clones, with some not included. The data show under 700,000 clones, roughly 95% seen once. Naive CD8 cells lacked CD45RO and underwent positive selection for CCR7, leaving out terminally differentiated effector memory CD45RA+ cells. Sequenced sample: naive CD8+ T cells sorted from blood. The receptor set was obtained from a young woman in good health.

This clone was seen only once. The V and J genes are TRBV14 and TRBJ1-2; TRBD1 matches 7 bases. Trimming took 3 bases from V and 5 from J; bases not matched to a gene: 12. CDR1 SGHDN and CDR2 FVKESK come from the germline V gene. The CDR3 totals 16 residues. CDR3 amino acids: CASSHADRVPGYGYTF. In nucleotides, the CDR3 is TGTGCCAGCAGCCACGCCGACAGGGTTCCCGGTTATGGCTACACCTTC.

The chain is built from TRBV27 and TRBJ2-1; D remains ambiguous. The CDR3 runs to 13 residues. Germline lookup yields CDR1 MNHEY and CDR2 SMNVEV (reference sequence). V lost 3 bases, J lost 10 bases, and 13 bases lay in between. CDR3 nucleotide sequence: TGTGCCAGCAGTTTTCAGGTTTCGAGCGAGCAGTTCTTC. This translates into CASSFQVSSEQFF.

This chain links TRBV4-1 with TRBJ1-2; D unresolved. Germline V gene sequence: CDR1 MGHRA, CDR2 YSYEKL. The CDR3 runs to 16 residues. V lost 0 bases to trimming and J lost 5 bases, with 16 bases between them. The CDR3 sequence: CASSQEGNFGPYGYTF. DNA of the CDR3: TGCGCCAGCAGCCAAGAGGGCAACTTCGGCCCTTATGGCTACACCTTC.

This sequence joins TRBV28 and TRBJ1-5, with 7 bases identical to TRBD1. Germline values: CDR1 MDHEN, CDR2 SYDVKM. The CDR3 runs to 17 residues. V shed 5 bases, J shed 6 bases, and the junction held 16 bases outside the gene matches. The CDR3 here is CASSHSRDSLRGQPQHF. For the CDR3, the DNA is TGTGCCAGCAGTCACTCCCGGGACAGCCTACGCGGTCAGCCCCAGCATTTT.

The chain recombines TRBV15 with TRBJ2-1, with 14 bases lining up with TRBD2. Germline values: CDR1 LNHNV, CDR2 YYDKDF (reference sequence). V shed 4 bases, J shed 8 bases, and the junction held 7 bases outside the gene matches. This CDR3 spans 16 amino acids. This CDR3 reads CATSIRGTSGSYEQFF. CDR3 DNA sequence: TGTGCCACCAGCATCCGGGGGACTAGCGGGAGTTATGAGCAGTTCTTC.

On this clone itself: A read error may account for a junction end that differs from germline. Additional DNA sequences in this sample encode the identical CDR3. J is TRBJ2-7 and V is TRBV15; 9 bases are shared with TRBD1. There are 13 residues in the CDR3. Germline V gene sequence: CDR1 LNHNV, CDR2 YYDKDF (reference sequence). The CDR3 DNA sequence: TGCGCCACCTCGCCTCACGGGACAGGGGAGCAGTACTTC. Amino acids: CATSPHGTGEQYF.

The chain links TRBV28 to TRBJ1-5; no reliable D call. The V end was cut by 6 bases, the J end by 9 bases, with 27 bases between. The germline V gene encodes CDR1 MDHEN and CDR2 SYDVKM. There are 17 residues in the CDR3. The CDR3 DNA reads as TGTGCCAGCAGCCGCATACGTCCCTGGGCAATCATCCTGCCCCAGCATTTT. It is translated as CASSRIRPWAIILPQHF.

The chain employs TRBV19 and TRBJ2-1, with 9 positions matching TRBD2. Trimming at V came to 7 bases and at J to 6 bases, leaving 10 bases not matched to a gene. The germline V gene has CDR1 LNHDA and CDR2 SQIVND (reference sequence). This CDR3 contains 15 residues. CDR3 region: CASTHPAGGVNEQFF. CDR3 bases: TGTGCCAGTACCCACCCGGCGGGAGGGGTCAATGAGCAGTTCTTC.

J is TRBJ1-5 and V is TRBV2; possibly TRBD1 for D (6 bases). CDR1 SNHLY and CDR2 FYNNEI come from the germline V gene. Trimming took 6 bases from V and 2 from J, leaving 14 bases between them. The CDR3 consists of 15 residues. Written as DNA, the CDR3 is TGTGCCAGCAGGGACCCCAGGGGTGGCAATCAGCCCCAGCATTTT. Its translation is CASRDPRGGNQPQHF.

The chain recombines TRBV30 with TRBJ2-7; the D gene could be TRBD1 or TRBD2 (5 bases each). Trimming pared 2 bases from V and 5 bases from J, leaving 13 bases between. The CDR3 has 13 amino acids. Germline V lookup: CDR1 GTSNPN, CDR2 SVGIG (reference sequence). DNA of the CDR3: TGTGCCTGGAGTTGGGGGAGTAAAGACGAGCAGTACTTC. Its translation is CAWSWGSKDEQYF. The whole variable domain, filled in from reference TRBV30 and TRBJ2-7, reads SQTIHQWPATLVQPVGSPLSLECTVEGTSNPNLYWYRQAAGRGLQLLFYSVGIGQISSEVPQNLSASRPQDRQFILSSKKLLLSDSGFYLCAWSWGSKDEQYFGPGTRLTVT.

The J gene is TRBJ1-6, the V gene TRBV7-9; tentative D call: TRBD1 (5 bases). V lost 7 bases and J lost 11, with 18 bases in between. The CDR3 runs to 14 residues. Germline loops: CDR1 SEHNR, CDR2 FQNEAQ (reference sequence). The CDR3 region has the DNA TGTGCCAGCAACCACCCGGGGCTGGACGCACCCCTCCACTTT. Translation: CASNHPGLDAPLHF.

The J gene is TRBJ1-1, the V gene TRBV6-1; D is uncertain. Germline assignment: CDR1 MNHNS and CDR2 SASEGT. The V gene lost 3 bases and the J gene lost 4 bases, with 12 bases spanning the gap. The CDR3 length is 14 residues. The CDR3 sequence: CASSDPGFVTEAFF. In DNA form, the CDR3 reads TGTGCCAGCAGTGATCCAGGTTTTGTCACTGAAGCTTTCTTT.

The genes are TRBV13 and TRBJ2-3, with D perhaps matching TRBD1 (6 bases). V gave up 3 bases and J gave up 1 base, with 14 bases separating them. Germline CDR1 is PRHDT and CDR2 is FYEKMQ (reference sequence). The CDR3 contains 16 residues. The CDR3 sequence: CASSFFSTGRTDTQYF. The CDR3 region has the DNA TGTGCCAGCAGCTTCTTTTCGACAGGTCGCACAGATACGCAGTATTTT.

CDR3 sequence (DNA): TGTGCCAGCAGCCCTAGTTGGGGGATGATCTCCTACGAGCAGTACTTC. Translation gives CASSPSWGMISYEQYF. The chain recombines TRBV28 with TRBJ2-7; D may match TRBD1 or TRBD2 (5 bases each). Germline assignment: CDR1 MDHEN and CDR2 SYDVKM. Trimming left V 6 bases short and J 0 bases short, with 18 bases between. This CDR3 spans 16 amino acids.

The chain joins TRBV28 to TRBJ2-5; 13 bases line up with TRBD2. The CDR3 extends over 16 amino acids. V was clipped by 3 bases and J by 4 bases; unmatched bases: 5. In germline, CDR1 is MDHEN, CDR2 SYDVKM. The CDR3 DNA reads TGTGCCAGCAGTTTTTGGACTAGCGGGAGTTCAGAGACCCAGTACTTC. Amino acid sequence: CASSFWTSGSSETQYF.

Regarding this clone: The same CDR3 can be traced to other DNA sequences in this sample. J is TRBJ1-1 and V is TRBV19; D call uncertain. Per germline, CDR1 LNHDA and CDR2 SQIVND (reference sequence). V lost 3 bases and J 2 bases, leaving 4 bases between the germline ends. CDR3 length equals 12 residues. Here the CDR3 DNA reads TGTGCCAGTAGTATCGGTAACACTGAAGCTTTCTTT. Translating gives CASSIGNTEAFF.

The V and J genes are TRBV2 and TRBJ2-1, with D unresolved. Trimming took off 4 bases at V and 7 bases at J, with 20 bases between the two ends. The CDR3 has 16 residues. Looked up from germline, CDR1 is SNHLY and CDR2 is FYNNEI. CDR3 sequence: CASSATAARLENEQFF. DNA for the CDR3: TGTGCCAGCAGTGCTACCGCCGCTCGACTTGAAAATGAGCAGTTCTTC.

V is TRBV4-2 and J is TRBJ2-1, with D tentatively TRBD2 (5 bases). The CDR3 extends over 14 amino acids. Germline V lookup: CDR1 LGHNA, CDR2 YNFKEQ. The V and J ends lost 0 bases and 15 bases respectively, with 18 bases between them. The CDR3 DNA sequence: TGTGCCAGCAGCCAAGAGACTTTTGGGGAGCGGCGGTTCTTC. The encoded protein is CASSQETFGERRFF.

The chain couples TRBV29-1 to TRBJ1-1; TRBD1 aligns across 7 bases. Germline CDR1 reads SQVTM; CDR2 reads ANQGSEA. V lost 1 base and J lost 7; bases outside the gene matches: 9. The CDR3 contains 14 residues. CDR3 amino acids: CSVEARDSRFEAFF. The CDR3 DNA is TGCAGCGTTGAAGCCCGGGACAGCCGGTTTGAAGCTTTCTTT.

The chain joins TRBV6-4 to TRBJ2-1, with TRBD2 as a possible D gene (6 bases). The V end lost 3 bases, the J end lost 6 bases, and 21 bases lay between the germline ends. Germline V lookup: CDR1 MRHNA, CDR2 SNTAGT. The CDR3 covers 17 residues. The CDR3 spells CASSEFSGGGPLNEQFF. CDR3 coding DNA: TGTGCCAGCAGTGAGTTCTCCGGGGGTGGGCCCCTCAATGAGCAGTTCTTC.

The chain's CDR3 is CASSVEVARRGLTDTQYF. Here the CDR3 DNA reads TGTGCCAGCAGCGTAGAGGTGGCGCGGCGGGGGTTGACAGATACGCAGTATTTT. The rearrangement uses TRBV9 and TRBJ2-3; 7 bases agree with TRBD2. This CDR3 is built from 18 residues. In germline, CDR1 is SGDLS, CDR2 YYNGEE. V gave up 0 bases and J gave up 3 bases; unmatched junction bases: 13. Using reference TRBV9 and TRBJ2-3 for the parts outside the CDR3, the full variable domain is DSGVTQTPKHLITATGQRVTLRCSPRSGDLSVYWYQQSLDQGLQFLIQYYNGEERAKGNILERFSAQQFPDLHSELNLSSLELGDSALYFCASSVEVARRGLTDTQYFGPGTRLTVL.

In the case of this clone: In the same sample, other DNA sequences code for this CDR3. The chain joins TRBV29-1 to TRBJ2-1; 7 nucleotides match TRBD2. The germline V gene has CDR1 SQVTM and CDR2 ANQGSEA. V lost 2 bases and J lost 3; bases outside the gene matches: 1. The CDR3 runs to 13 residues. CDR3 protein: CSVELADYNEQFF. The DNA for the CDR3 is TGCAGCGTTGAACTAGCGGACTACAATGAGCAGTTCTTC.

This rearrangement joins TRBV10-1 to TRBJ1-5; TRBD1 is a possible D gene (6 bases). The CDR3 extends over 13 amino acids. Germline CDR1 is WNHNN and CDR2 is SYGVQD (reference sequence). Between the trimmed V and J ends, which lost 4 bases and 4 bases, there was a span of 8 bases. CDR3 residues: CASSATGNQPQHF. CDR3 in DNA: TGCGCCAGCAGTGCGACAGGTAATCAGCCCCAGCATTTT.

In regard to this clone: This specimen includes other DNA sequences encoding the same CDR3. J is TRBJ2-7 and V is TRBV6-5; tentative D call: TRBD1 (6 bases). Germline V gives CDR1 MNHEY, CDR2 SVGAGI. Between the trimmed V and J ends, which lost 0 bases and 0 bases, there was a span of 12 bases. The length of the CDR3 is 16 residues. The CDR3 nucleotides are TGTGCCAGCAGTTACTCTGGGGGCCCGAGCTCCTACGAGCAGTACTTC. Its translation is CASSYSGGPSSYEQYF.

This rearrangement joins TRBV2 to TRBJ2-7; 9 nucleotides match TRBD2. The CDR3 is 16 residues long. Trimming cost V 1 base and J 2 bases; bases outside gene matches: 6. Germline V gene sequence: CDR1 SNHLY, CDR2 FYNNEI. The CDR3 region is CASSEGVAGATYEQYF. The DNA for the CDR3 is TGTGCCAGCAGTGAAGGGGTAGCGGGAGCCACCTACGAGCAGTACTTC.